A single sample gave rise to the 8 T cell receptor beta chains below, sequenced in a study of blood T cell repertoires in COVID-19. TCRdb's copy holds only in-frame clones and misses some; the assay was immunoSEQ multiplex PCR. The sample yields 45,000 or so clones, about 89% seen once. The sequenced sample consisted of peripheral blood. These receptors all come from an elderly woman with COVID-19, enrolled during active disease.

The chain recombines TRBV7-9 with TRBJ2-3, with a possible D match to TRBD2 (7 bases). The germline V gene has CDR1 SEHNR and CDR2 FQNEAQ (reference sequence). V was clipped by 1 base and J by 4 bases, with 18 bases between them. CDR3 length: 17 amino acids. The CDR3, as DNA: TGTGCCAGCAGCTTAGGGTCTCGCGGGGGCCCCGCAGATACGCAGTATTTT. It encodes CASSLGSRGGPADTQYF.

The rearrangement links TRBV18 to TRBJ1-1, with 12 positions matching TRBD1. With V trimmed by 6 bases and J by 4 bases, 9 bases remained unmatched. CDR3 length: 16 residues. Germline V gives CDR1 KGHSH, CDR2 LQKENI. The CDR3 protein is CASSPGQGAGGTEAFF. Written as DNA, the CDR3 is TGTGCCAGCTCCCCGGGACAGGGGGCCGGAGGCACTGAAGCTTTCTTT.

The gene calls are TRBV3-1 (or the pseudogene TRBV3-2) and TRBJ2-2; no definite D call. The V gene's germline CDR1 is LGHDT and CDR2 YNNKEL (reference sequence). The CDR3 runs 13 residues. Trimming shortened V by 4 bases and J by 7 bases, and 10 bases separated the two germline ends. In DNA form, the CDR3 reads TGTGCCAGCAGCCTCCAGACAATCGGGGAGCTGTTTTTT. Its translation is CASSLQTIGELFF.

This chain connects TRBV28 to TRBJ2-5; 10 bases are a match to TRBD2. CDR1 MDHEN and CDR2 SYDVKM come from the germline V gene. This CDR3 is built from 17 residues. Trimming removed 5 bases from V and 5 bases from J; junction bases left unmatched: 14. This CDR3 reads CASSPPPSSGSRETQYF. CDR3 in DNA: TGTGCCAGCAGTCCCCCCCCCTCTAGCGGGAGTCGGGAGACCCAGTACTTC.

For the CDR3, the DNA is TGTGCCACCAGTGACAACGGACAGGGGAAAGGCTACACCTTC. This sequence encodes CATSDNGQGKGYTF. V is TRBV24-1 and J is TRBJ1-2, with 9 bases matching TRBD1. In germline, CDR1 is KGHDR, CDR2 SFDVKD. CDR3 length: 14 residues. Trimming removed 4 bases from V and 8 bases from J; junction bases left unmatched: 7.

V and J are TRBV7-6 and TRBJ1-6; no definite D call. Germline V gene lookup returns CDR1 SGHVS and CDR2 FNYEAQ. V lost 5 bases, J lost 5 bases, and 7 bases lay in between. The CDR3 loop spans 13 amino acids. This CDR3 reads CASSRRDNSPLHF. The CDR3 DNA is TGTGCCAGCAGCCGACGGGATAATTCACCCCTCCACTTT.

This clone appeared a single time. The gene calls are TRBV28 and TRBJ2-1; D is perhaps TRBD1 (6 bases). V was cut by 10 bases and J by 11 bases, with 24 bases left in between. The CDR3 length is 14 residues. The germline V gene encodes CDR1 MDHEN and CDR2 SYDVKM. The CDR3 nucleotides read TGTGCCACTAATTTAGGAACAGGGTTTAGACAGCAGTTCTTC. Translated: CATNLGTGFRQQFF. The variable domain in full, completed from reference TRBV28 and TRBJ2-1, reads DVKVTQSSRYLVKRTGEKVFLECVQDMDHENMFWYRQDPGLGLRLIYFSYDVKMKEKGDIPEGYSVSREKKERFSLILESASTNQTSMYLCATNLGTGFRQQFFGPGTRLTVL.

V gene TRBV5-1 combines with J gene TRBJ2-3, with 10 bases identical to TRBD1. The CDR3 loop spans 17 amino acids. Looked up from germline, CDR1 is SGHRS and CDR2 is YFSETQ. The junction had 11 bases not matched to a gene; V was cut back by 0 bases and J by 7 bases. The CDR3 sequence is CASSLVLGTGVLYTQYF. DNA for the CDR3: TGCGCCAGCAGCTTGGTTTTGGGGACAGGGGTTCTGTATACGCAGTATTTT.